This T cell receptor (beta chain) was documented in a study of TIL therapy for anti-PD-1-resistant metastatic lung cancer. This was the immunoSEQ v3 assay. Some clones are missing from TCRdb's copy, which holds only in-frame ones; the method was immunoSEQ multiplex PCR. The table includes around 33,000 clones, around two thirds detected once. Germline V CDR1 and CDR2: LNHDA, SQIVND (reference sequence). The V end was cut by 1 base, the J end by 0 bases, with 10 bases between. The CDR3 is 16 residues long. Time point specified: pre-treatment sample, taken before nivolumab and TIL therapy. Here the sequenced sample was blood, taken at baseline. This sequence was found in a woman aged 30 to 85 with non-small cell lung cancer. The chain combines TRBV19 with TRBJ2-1; the D call may be TRBD1 or TRBD2 (5 bases each). The CDR3 coding sequence is TGTGCCAGTAGTATAGGACGGGGCTCCTCCTACAATGAGCAGTTCTTC. Translation gives CASSIGRGSSYNEQFF. Looking up the rest from reference TRBV19 and TRBJ2-1 gives the full variable domain: DGGITQSPKYLFRKEGQNVTLSCEQNLNHDAMYWYRQDPGQGLRLIYYSQIVNDFQKGDIAEGYSVSREKKESFPLTVTSAQKNPTAFYLCASSIGRGSSYNEQFFGPGTRLTVL.